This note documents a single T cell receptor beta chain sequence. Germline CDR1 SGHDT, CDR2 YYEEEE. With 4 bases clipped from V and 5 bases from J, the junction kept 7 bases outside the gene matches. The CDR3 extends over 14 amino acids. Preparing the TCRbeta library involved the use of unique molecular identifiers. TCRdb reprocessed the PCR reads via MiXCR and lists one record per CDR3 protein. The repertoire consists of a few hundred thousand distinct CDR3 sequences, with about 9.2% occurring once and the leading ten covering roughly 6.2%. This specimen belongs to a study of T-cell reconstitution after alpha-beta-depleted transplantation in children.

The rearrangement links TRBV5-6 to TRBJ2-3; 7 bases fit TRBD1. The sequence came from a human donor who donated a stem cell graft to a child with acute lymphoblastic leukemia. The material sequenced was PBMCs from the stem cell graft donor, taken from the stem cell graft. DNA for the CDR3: TGTGCCAGCAGCGGTGGGGACAGTGGAGATACGCAGTATTTT. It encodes CASSGGDSGDTQYF.